This passage covers 9 T cell receptor beta chains from one sample sequenced in a study of blood T cell repertoires in COVID-19. Assay used: immunoSEQ multiplex PCR; TCRdb lists only in-frame clones, some missing. The top ten clones hold just under 6.5% of a sample with approximately 260,000 clones, roughly 90% of them seen once. The source material was PBMCs or T cells enriched from blood (not recorded which). The receptors were sampled from a woman in her 30s with acute COVID-19.

The chain combines TRBV19 with TRBJ1-6, with unresolved D. Germline V gene sequence: CDR1 LNHDA, CDR2 SQIVND (reference sequence). The CDR3 is made up of 16 amino acids. The germline V and J ends were trimmed by 5 bases and 0 bases, with 11 bases remaining between them. The CDR3 spells CASSAQRSSYNSPLHF. In DNA form, the CDR3 reads TGTGCCAGTAGTGCGCAAAGAAGCTCCTATAATTCACCCCTCCACTTT.

V and J are TRBV19 and TRBJ1-5; 7 positions agree with TRBD1. The CDR3 has 15 amino acids. J was trimmed by 5 bases and V by 1 base; bases with no gene match: 5. Germline values: CDR1 LNHDA, CDR2 SQIVND (reference sequence). The CDR3 coding sequence is TGTGCCAGTAGTATAGGGGACAGACCTTATCAGCCCCAGCATTTT. This codes for CASSIGDRPYQPQHF.

J is TRBJ1-2 and V is TRBV6-1; 7 bases line up with TRBD1. The CDR3 totals 17 residues. Per germline, CDR1 MNHNS and CDR2 SASEGT. The junction had 16 bases not matched to a gene; V was cut back by 4 bases and J by 5 bases. CDR3 sequence (DNA): TGTGCCAGCAGTGCCCGAGGACAGGAGGGGGATCCTTATGGCTACACCTTC. This codes for CASSARGQEGDPYGYTF.

This clone appeared a single time. This chain joins TRBV14 and TRBJ1-5; no clear D gene. The germline CDR1 and CDR2 sequences are SGHDN and FVKESK. V lost 1 base to trimming and J lost 0 bases, with 7 bases between them. The CDR3 extends over 15 amino acids. The CDR3 coding sequence is TGTGCCAGCAGCCAAGGGCCTGGTAGCAATCAGCCCCAGCATTTT. It is translated as CASSQGPGSNQPQHF.

The V call is TRBV3-1 (or the pseudogene TRBV3-2), the J call TRBJ2-7, with 11 bases identical to TRBD2. This CDR3 is built from 16 residues. CDR1 and CDR2 from the germline V gene are LGHDT and YNNKEL (reference sequence). V dropped 4 bases and J dropped 7; count of bases not matched to a gene: 12. The CDR3 protein is CASSRYSGRASYEQYF. In nucleotides, the CDR3 is TGTGCCAGCAGCCGATATAGCGGGAGGGCCTCGTATGAGCAGTACTTC.

V is TRBV3-1 (or the pseudogene TRBV3-2) and J is TRBJ1-4; 8 bases fit TRBD1. This CDR3 is 14 amino acids long. Germline V CDR1 and CDR2: LGHDT, YNNKEL (reference sequence). Trimming at V came to 4 bases and at J to 10 bases, leaving 8 bases not matched to a gene. The CDR3 region is CASSLGPTGVKLFF. The CDR3 DNA is TGTGCCAGCAGCCTGGGCCCGACAGGGGTAAAACTGTTTTTT.

The V gene is TRBV5-1, the J gene TRBJ1-2; TRBD1 matches 9 bases. The CDR3 extends over 14 amino acids. Germline CDR1 is SGHRS and CDR2 is YFSETQ. J lost 4 bases, V lost 0 bases, and 1 base had no gene match. The CDR3 protein is CASSLATGGYGYTF. The CDR3, as DNA: TGCGCCAGCAGCTTGGCGACAGGGGGCTATGGCTACACCTTC.

The V gene is TRBV10-1, the J gene TRBJ2-1; a possible D gene is TRBD2 (6 bases). Trimming shortened V by 6 bases and J by 12 bases, and 18 bases separated the two germline ends. The CDR3 loop spans 13 amino acids. Germline CDR1 reads WNHNN; CDR2 reads SYGVQD (reference sequence). The CDR3 region is CASSREPGLAQFF. The CDR3 coding sequence is TGCGCCAGCAGCCGAGAGCCGGGACTGGCGCAGTTCTTC.

The chain joins TRBV6-5 to TRBJ2-7, with D maybe TRBD2 (6 bases). V lost 0 bases, J lost 7 bases, and 16 bases lay in between. The CDR3 contains 15 residues. Germline V gene sequence: CDR1 MNHEY, CDR2 SVGAGI. The CDR3 sequence: CASSYSGGELEEQYF. In nucleotides, the CDR3 is TGTGCCAGCAGTTACTCGGGGGGTGAGTTGGAAGAGCAGTACTTC.